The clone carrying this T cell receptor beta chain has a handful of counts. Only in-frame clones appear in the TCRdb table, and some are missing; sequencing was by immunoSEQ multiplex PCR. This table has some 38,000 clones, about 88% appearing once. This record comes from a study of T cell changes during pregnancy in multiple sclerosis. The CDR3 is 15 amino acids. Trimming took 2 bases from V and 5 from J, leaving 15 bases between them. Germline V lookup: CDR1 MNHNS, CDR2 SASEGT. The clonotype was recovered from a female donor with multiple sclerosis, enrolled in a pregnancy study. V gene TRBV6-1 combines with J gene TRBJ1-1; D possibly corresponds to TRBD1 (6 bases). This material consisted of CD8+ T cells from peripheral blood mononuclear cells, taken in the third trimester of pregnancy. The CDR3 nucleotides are TGTGCCAGCAGTGAATTGATAGGGGGGGAGACTGAAGCTTTCTTT. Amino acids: CASSELIGGETEAFF.